This T cell receptor (beta chain) was observed in a study of cytomegalovirus exposure and HLA in healthy donors. The PCR employed 60 Vbeta primers together with 13 Jbeta primers. Profiling relied on immunoSEQ multiplex PCR, and the TCRdb table lists in-frame clones only, not all of them. The data contain some 130,000 clones, roughly 83% of them singletons. Germline V gene lookup returns CDR1 SGHDT and CDR2 YYEEEE. Deletions cut 0 bases from V and 5 bases from J, with 5 bases between. The CDR3 is 13 residues long. The receptor's source is a female donor in good health and CMV-seronegative. This chain joins TRBV5-6 and TRBJ2-2; D perhaps matches TRBD2 (5 bases). Sample: PBMCs. This CDR3 reads CASSLGGTGELFF. In nucleotides, the CDR3 is TGTGCCAGCAGCTTGGGAGGGACCGGGGAGCTGTTTTTT.